These T cell receptor beta chains were read from a single sample in a study of graft-versus-host responses after intestinal transplantation. No cognate antigen is known for these TCRs. This table comes from immunoSEQ multiplex PCR, and its TCRdb copy is limited to in-frame clones, with some not included. The sample gives more than 70,000 clones, around 80% of which show up once; 0.65% to 0.85% is in the top ten. Sample: unstimulated CD4+ T cells sorted from spleen or lymph node cells, taken before intestinal transplant. The receptors were gathered from a human donor who received an intestinal transplant. Each CDR3 is given with its conserved first and last residue. D genes are given only for firm matches. A row's size may be missing; if present it is once, few, many or a size class.

clone_size: medium-sized; j_call: TRBJ1-5; d_call: TRBD1; v_call: TRBV19; cdr3_aa: CASSLRDRDNQPQHF; cdr3_nt: TGTGCCAGTAGTTTGCGGGACAGGGATAATCAGCCCCAGCATTTT
clone_size: NA; j_call: TRBJ1-3; d_call: TRBD1; v_call: TRBV29-1; cdr3_aa: CSAIQGAQGNTIYF; cdr3_nt: TGCAGCGCTATACAGGGGGCGCAGGGGAACACCATATATTTT
clone_size: NA; j_call: TRBJ2-5; d_call: TRBD2; v_call: TRBV28; cdr3_aa: CASSLAGVVETQYF; cdr3_nt: TGTGCCAGCAGTCTAGCGGGAGTGGTAGAGACCCAGTACTTC
clone_size: NA; j_call: TRBJ2-7; d_call: NA; v_call: TRBV27; cdr3_aa: CASSLRVRGSYEQYF; cdr3_nt: TGTGCCAGCAGTTTAAGGGTCCGGGGATCCTACGAGCAGTACTTC
clone_size: few; j_call: TRBJ1-6; d_call: TRBD1; v_call: TRBV30; cdr3_aa: CASILRDRGPNSPLHF; cdr3_nt: TGTGCCTCTATCCTCCGGGACAGGGGCCCTAATTCACCCCTCCACTTT
clone_size: NA; j_call: TRBJ2-3; d_call: TRBD2; v_call: TRBV5-4; cdr3_aa: CASSLGLAGTDTQYF; cdr3_nt: TGTGCCAGCAGCTTGGGACTAGCGGGCACAGATACGCAGTATTTT
clone_size: NA; j_call: TRBJ2-5; d_call: NA; v_call: TRBV5-1; cdr3_aa: CASSYGTRQETQYF; cdr3_nt: TGCGCCAGCAGCTACGGGACAAGGCAAGAGACCCAGTACTTC
clone_size: NA; j_call: TRBJ2-2; d_call: NA; v_call: TRBV5-1; cdr3_aa: CASSSRGARDGELFF; cdr3_nt: TGCGCCAGCAGCTCTCGCGGGGCGCGAGACGGGGAGCTGTTTTTT
clone_size: NA; j_call: TRBJ2-1; d_call: TRBD1; v_call: TRBV4-1; cdr3_aa: CASSRPGTGVANEQFF; cdr3_nt: TGCGCCAGCAGCCGTCCCGGGACAGGGGTTGCAAATGAGCAGTTCTTC
clone_size: NA; j_call: TRBJ2-2; d_call: TRBD2; v_call: TRBV2; cdr3_aa: CASSYSGRGNGELFF; cdr3_nt: TGTGCCAGCAGCTATAGCGGGAGGGGTAACGGGGAGCTGTTTTTT
clone_size: NA; j_call: TRBJ2-7; d_call: TRBD1; v_call: TRBV5-4; cdr3_aa: CASSWGQGISYEQYF; cdr3_nt: TGTGCCAGCAGTTGGGGACAGGGGATTTCCTACGAGCAGTACTTC
clone_size: NA; j_call: TRBJ2-7; d_call: TRBD2; v_call: TRBV2; cdr3_aa: CASSGAREREQYF; cdr3_nt: TGTGCCAGCAGTGGGGCGCGGGAGCGCGAGCAGTACTTC
clone_size: NA; j_call: TRBJ1-2; d_call: NA; v_call: TRBV7-9; cdr3_aa: CASSLVWRDGYTF; cdr3_nt: TGTGCCAGCAGCTTAGTTTGGAGGGATGGCTACACCTTC
clone_size: NA; j_call: TRBJ1-1; d_call: NA; v_call: TRBV12-5; cdr3_aa: CAPPVNTEAFF; cdr3_nt: TGTGCTCCGCCGGTGAACACTGAAGCTTTCTTT
clone_size: NA; j_call: TRBJ2-5; d_call: NA; v_call: TRBV5-6; cdr3_aa: CASSLELRDLETQYF; cdr3_nt: TGTGCCAGCAGCTTGGAGCTGCGGGACTTGGAGACCCAGTACTTC
clone_size: few; j_call: TRBJ1-1; d_call: NA; v_call: TRBV4-2; cdr3_aa: CASSQDLGREAFF; cdr3_nt: TGTGCCAGCAGCCAAGACTTGGGGCGCGAAGCTTTCTTT